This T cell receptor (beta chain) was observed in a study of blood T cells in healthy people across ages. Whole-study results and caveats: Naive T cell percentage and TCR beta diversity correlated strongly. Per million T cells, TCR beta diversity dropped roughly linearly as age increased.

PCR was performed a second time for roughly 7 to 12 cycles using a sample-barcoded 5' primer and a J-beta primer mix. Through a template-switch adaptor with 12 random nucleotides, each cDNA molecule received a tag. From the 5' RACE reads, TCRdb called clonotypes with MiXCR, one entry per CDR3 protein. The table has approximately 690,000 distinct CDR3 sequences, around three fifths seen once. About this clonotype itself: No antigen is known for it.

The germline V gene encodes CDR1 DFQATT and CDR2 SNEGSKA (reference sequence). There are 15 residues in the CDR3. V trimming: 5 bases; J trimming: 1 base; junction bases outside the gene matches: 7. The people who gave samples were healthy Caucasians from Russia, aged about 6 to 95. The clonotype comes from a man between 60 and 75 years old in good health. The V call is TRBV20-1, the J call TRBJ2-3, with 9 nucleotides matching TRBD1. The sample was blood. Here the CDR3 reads CSAGGQGRGTDTQYF. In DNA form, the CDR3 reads TGCAGTGCTGGAGGACAGGGGAGAGGCACAGATACGCAGTATTTT.